The text below deals with one T cell receptor beta chain. Its antigen is unidentified. This record belongs to a study of T cell repertoires in cytomegalovirus infection. Germline V lookup: CDR1 SGHVS, CDR2 FNYEAQ. The germline V and J ends were trimmed by 6 bases and 7 bases, with 16 bases remaining between them. CDR3 length equals 14 residues. In TCRdb, the reads were re-called with MiXCR into one record per CDR3 protein. The data contain fewer than 950,000 distinct CDR3 sequences, approximately 30% of them seen just once; the ten biggest clones take up about an eighth. Sequencing used cultured CD8+ T cells from PBMCs, obtained from culture after CMV antigen stimulation. The receptor was isolated from a human donor in good health (CMV status not recorded). Some clones in this sample may be carry-over from other donors' samples. This chain uses TRBV7-6 with TRBJ2-1; the D gene could be TRBD1 or TRBD2 (5 bases each). CDR3 nucleotide sequence: TGTGCCAGCAGTTTCCCGGGACCCGTTAATGAGCAGTTCTTC. Encoded protein: CASSFPGPVNEQFF.